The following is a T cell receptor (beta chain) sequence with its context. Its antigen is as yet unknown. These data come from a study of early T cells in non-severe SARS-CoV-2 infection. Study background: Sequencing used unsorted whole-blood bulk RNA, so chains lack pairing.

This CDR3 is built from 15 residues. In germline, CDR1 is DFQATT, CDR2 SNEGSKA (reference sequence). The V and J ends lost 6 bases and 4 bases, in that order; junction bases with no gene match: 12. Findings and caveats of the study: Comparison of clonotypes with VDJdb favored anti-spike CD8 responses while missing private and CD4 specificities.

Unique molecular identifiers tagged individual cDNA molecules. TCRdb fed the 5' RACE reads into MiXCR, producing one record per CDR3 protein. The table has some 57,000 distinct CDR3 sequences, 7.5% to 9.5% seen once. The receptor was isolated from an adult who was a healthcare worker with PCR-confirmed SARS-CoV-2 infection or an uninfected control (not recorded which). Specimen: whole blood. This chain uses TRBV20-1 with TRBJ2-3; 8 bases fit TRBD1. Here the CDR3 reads CSAIKDRARADTQYF. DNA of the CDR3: TGCAGTGCCATTAAGGACAGGGCTCGGGCAGATACGCAGTATTTT.